The subject of this entry is one T cell receptor (beta chain). Its antigen remains unidentified. The data stem from a study of graft-versus-host responses after intestinal transplantation. Study at large: Anti-thymocyte globulin induction preceded roughly 3 years of tacrolimus and steroid maintenance in all recipients. Notes on the study in general: Within the allografts of patients who had graft-donor T cell macrochimerism, graft-versus-host to host-versus-graft clonal ratios were high. Recipient marrow contained GvH clones, some of which appeared first in ileum or blood.

The CDR3 is 11 residues long. From germline, CDR1 is SQVTM and CDR2 ANQGSEA. V lost 4 bases, J lost 0 bases, and 3 bases lay in between. Measured with immunoSEQ multiplex PCR; TCRdb has only the in-frame clones, and not every one. The table shows about 88,000 clones, with roughly nine tenths occurring only once. The clonotype originates from a human donor who received an intestinal transplant. V usage is TRBV29-1 and J usage is TRBJ1-2; D is undetermined. This specimen consisted of unstimulated CD4+ T cells sorted from spleen or lymph node cells, obtained before intestinal transplant. The CDR3 DNA reads as TGCAGCGTTGTAGCTAACTATGGCTACACCTTC. Its translation: CSVVANYGYTF.